This T cell receptor (beta chain) comes out of a study of blood T cell repertoires in COVID-19 (TCRdb year 2020). Background on the whole study: Collaborator samples came from the United States, Italy and Spain and covered acute and convalescent phases of COVID-19. The prospective study material was composed of cDNA or gDNA derived from T cells, B-cell-depleted T cells, or PBMCs. Deeply sampled blood TCRbeta repertoires from subjects exposed to, actively infected with, or recovered from COVID-19 were included in the dataset. A freely available public database, intended as a resource for researchers studying the immune response to SARS-CoV-2, is where the repertoires were released. Samples came from the ongoing ImmuneRACE study (first 160 participants) plus 1,254 subjects from 6 global collaborators. Sample metadata almost always included a de-identified subject ID, COVID-19 status, age in years and sex. Where available, HLA class I and class II types were taken from metadata supplied by the sample provider and were not determined by assay-based typing.

Points the paper makes about the study in general: The amount of clinical and demographic metadata varied by source and participant and was provided uncurated.

Participants in the prospective study were enrolled through a virtual design, were aged roughly 18 to 100 years, and lived in 24 United States geographic areas. Cohort assignment in the prospective study relied on participant-reported clinical history from a screening survey and a study questionnaire. Recovered participants in ImmuneRACE Cohort 3 were defined by two consecutive negative NP/OP PCR tests, clearance by a healthcare professional, or resolution of symptoms. In the prospective study, mobile phlebotomists collected whole blood, serum and a nasopharyngeal or oropharyngeal swab from each participant. Participants in the prospective study had the option to provide additional blood draws and questionnaires over a roughly 2-month period. Before DNA extraction, prospective study blood samples were shipped either frozen or at room temperature. The immunoSEQ Assay, a bias-controlled multiplex PCR, was used to amplify TCRbeta CDR3 regions from genomic DNA. Concerning the study's data processing: The number of nucleated cells in each sample was estimated from the amplification of reference gene primers within the assay. To quantify the absolute abundance of each unique TCRbeta CDR3 rearrangement, sequence reads were collapsed and filtered. Productive Simpson clonality was computed per sample as the square root of Simpson's diversity index over productive rearrangements. TCRdb took over this immuneACCESS table, retaining in-frame rearrangements with V and J assigned. Such tables are incomplete; in checked studies, under half of the missing clones stem from an unresolved V gene, and the remainder is unexplained. That table gives V, J and clone size, and the DNA gave D and trimming. Across this sample there are about 180,000 clones, with 86% seen only once. Around 8.6% of the sample comes from the top ten.

A word on this clone: Its antigen has not been determined. One base away there is no much larger clone; base qualities are not given.

The germline V gene encodes CDR1 MDHEN and CDR2 SYDVKM. Including cysteine and phenylalanine, the CDR3 has 13 amino acids. Only CDR3 DNA remains: 39 bases, in frame from the first base. The junction shows trimming of 6 bases on V and 3 bases on J, and the gene matches do not reach 3 bases of it. The sequence derives from a woman younger than 45 who had recovered from COVID-19. Recombination connected TRBV28 to TRBJ2-7, with 9 central nucleotides matching TRBD2. Source material: PBMCs or T cells enriched from blood (not recorded which). This receptor has the CDR3 CASRRGGLYEQYF. The nucleotide sequence is given as TGTGCCAGCAGGCGGGGGGGACTCTACGAGCAGTACTTC.